This passage covers 13 T cell receptor beta chains from one sample sequenced in a study of T cells after yellow fever vaccination. Using its own MiXCR run on the 5' RACE reads, TCRdb lists one record per CDR3 protein. The table records some 200,000 distinct CDR3 sequences, 3% to 4% of them present only once. The specimen was CD4+ T cells sorted from PBMCs, collected 10 days after the yellow fever booster vaccination. The source of these receptors is a man aged 18-30 years who received the YFV17D yellow fever vaccine.

In this sample, this clonotype turned up many times. The gene calls are TRBV11-2 and TRBJ2-1; D may correspond to TRBD1 or TRBD2 (5 bases each). The germline V gene has CDR1 SGHAT and CDR2 FQNNGV. V was trimmed by 2 bases and J by 2 bases, leaving 10 bases between them. This CDR3 contains 15 residues. DNA for the CDR3: TGTGCCAGCAGCTTAAACCAGGGACCCTACAATGAGCAGTTCTTC. This translates into CASSLNQGPYNEQFF.

This clonotype was seen many times. V gene TRBV6-5 combines with J gene TRBJ1-2, with D unresolved. The V gene's germline CDR1 is MNHEY and CDR2 SVGAGI. This CDR3 is built from 13 residues. Trimming removed 6 bases at V and 5 bases at J, with 13 bases between. The CDR3 loop is CASSISEGYGYTF. In nucleotides, the CDR3 is TGTGCCAGCAGCATCTCAGAAGGGTATGGCTACACCTTC.

This clonotype occurred many times. Here the CDR3 reads CSVDEDYYNEQFF. The CDR3 region has the DNA TGCAGCGTTGATGAAGACTATTACAATGAGCAGTTCTTC. This chain links TRBV29-1 with TRBJ2-1; a weak D match, TRBD2 (5 bases). Germline CDR1 is SQVTM and CDR2 is ANQGSEA. The CDR3 totals 13 residues. The ends were cut back, 3 bases at V and 4 bases at J, with 10 bases in the middle.

The genes are TRBV12-3 or TRBV12-4 and TRBJ1-2; possible D gene TRBD1, 5 bases. The ends were cut back, 4 bases at V and 2 bases at J, with 11 bases in the middle. This CDR3 region has 14 residues. CDR3 sequence: CASSSKTANYGYTF. The CDR3 DNA is TGTGCCAGCAGTTCAAAGACAGCCAACTATGGCTACACCTTC.

This clonotype was seen ten or more times. CDR3 sequence: CASSPRGNSNTGELFF. The CDR3 DNA reads as TGTGCCAGCTCACCACGGGGGAATTCGAACACCGGGGAGCTGTTTTTT. The V gene is TRBV18, the J gene TRBJ2-2; D tentatively fits TRBD1 or TRBD2 (5 bases each). Per germline, CDR1 KGHSH and CDR2 LQKENI. This CDR3 has 16 amino acids. The V and J ends lost 1 base and 0 bases respectively, with 9 bases between them.

The rearrangement uses TRBV6-5 and TRBJ1-5; D possibly corresponds to TRBD1 (5 bases). The CDR3 has 14 amino acids. V was pared by 0 bases and J by 11 bases, with 14 bases between. Germline CDR1 and CDR2: MNHEY and SVGAGI. CDR3 residues: CASSYSNRPRAQHF. The CDR3 bases are TGTGCCAGCAGTTACTCGAACAGGCCCCGGGCCCAGCATTTT.

This clonotype was seen at least ten times. The J gene is TRBJ2-1, the V gene TRBV3-1; a weak D match, TRBD2 (6 bases). V lost 5 bases to trimming and J lost 5 bases, with 16 bases between them. This CDR3 comprises 15 residues. The germline V gene has CDR1 LGHDT and CDR2 YNNKEL (reference sequence). CDR3 protein: CASSFTGTGHNEQFF. The CDR3 coding sequence is TGTGCCAGCAGCTTCACCGGGACTGGTCACAATGAGCAGTTCTTC.

The chain combines TRBV6-6 with TRBJ2-2; D is unclear. From germline, CDR1 is MNHNY and CDR2 SVGAGI (reference sequence). V was trimmed by 5 bases and J by 6 bases, leaving 10 bases between them. The CDR3 length is 13 residues. The CDR3 loop reads CASSPPSPGELFF. The CDR3 nucleotides are TGTGCCAGCAGTCCACCCAGTCCCGGGGAGCTGTTTTTT.

This clonotype came up a few times. The chain carries TRBV6-5 and TRBJ1-1; D remains ambiguous. Germline CDR1 reads MNHEY; CDR2 reads SVGAGI. The CDR3 runs to 13 residues. Deletions cut 3 bases from V and 2 bases from J, with 7 bases between. The CDR3 sequence is CASSYVLNTEAFF. As DNA, the CDR3 is TGTGCCAGCAGTTATGTTCTTAACACTGAAGCTTTCTTT.

This clonotype was detected many times. The chain couples TRBV5-1 to TRBJ1-4; 8 nucleotides line up with TRBD1. V shed 4 bases and J 0 bases; nucleotides not matched to a gene: 8. Germline CDR1 reads SGHRS; CDR2 reads YFSETQ. This CDR3 spans 17 amino acids. DNA of the CDR3: TGCGCCAGCAGCATTCGGACAGGGACGGCAACTAATGAAAAACTGTTTTTT. It yields the protein CASSIRTGTATNEKLFF.

This clonotype was recorded once. At one boundary the junction diverges from the germline segment, which might be a read error. J is TRBJ1-1 and V is TRBV9; 7 bases fit TRBD1. The germline V gene encodes CDR1 SGDLS and CDR2 YYNGEE. The CDR3 totals 16 residues. CDR3 loop: CASSARSGGLNTVAFF. Here the CDR3 DNA reads TGTGCCAGCAGCGCCCGCTCAGGGGGTTTGAACACTGTAGCTTTCTTT.

In this sample, this clonotype turned up many times. As DNA, the CDR3 is TGCGCCAGCAGCAGACAGGGGACCACTGAAGCTTTCTTT. Its translation: CASSRQGTTEAFF. The chain recombines TRBV5-1 with TRBJ1-1; 8 bases agree with TRBD1. V shed 4 bases, J shed 4 bases, and the junction held 3 bases outside the gene matches. In germline, CDR1 is SGHRS, CDR2 YFSETQ. CDR3 length equals 13 residues.

This clonotype has a handful of counts. The genes are TRBV7-9 and TRBJ2-3; 8 bases line up with TRBD2. V lost 1 base to trimming and J lost 6 bases; unmatched junction nucleotides: 6. This CDR3 region has 15 residues. The germline V gene has CDR1 SEHNR and CDR2 FQNEAQ (reference sequence). The CDR3 region has the DNA TGTGCCAGCAGCTTAGGCTCGGGGGGGCTGGATACGCAGTATTTT. This encodes CASSLGSGGLDTQYF. Variable domain in full (rest from reference TRBV7-9 and TRBJ2-3): DTGVSQNPRHKITKRGQNVTFRCDPISEHNRLYWYRQTLGQGPEFLTYFQNEAQLEKSRLLSDRFSAERPKGSFSTLEIQRTEQGDSAMYLCASSLGSGGLDTQYFGPGTRLTVL.